The T cell receptor (beta chain) under discussion was sequenced for a study of response to subunit inactivated influenza vaccine. TCRdb reanalysed the RT-PCR reads using MiXCR and keeps one entry per CDR3 protein. The sample has some 850,000 distinct CDR3 sequences, approximately 17% seen once. With 7 bases removed from V and 3 bases from J, the gap between germline ends came to 21 bases. The CDR3 length is 16 residues. Germline CDR1 is MNHNS and CDR2 is SASEGT. The clonotype comes from a middle-aged man who received an inactivated influenza vaccine. The chain recombines TRBV6-1 with TRBJ1-1; D call uncertain. The material was PBMCs from blood, obtained 5 days after vaccination. CDR3 nucleotides: TGTGCCAGCACCCCCGCGGGCGGTGTAGCGGACACTGAAGCTTTCTTT. Its protein is CASTPAGGVADTEAFF.